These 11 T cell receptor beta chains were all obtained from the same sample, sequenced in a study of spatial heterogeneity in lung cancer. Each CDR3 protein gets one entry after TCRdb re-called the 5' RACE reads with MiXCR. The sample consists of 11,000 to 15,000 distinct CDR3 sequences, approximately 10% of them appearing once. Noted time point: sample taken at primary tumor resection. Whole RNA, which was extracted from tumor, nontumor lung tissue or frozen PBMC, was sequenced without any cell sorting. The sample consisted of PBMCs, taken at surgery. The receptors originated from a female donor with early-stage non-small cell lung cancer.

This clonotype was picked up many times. Written as DNA, the CDR3 is TGTGCCAGCAGCTTGACAGGGACCGAGACCCAGTACTTC. This codes for CASSLTGTETQYF. This chain connects TRBV7-6 to TRBJ2-5, with TRBD1 matching 7 bases. The CDR3 length is 13 residues. Losses at the gene ends were 3 bases for V and 5 bases for J; bases not matched to a gene: 3. In germline, CDR1 is SGHVS, CDR2 FNYEAQ.

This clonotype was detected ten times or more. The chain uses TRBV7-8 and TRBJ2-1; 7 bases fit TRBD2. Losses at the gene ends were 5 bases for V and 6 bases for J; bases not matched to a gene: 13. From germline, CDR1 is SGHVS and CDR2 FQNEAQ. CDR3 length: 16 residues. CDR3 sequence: CASSPSGGGRGNEQFF. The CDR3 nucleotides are TGTGCCAGCAGCCCCTCGGGCGGGGGTCGTGGCAATGAGCAGTTCTTC.

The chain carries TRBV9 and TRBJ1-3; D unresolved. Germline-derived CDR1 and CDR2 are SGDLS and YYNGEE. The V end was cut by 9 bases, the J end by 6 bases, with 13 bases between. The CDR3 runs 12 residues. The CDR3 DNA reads TGTGCCATCGTTACTCCAGAAAACACCATATATTTT. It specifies CAIVTPENTIYF.

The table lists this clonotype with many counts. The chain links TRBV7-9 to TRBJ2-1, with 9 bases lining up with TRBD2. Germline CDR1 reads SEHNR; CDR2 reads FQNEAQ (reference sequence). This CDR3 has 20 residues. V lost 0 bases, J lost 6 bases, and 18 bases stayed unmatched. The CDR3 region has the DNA TGTGCCAGCAGCTTAGCGAGTCTGACCACCCTAGCGGGGCTCGTCAATGAGCAGTTCTTC. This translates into CASSLASLTTLAGLVNEQFF.

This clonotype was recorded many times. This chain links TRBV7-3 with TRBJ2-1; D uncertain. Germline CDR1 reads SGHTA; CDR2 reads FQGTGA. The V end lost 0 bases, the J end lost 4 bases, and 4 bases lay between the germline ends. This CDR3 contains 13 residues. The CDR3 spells CASSLTGYNEQFF. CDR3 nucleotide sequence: TGTGCCAGCAGCTTAACAGGTTACAATGAGCAGTTCTTC.

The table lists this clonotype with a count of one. The CDR3 region has the DNA TGTGCCAGCAGTTTACGGGGTTCGTTTGGAGAGACCCAGTACTTC. Its translation is CASSLRGSFGETQYF. The chain employs TRBV12-3 or TRBV12-4 and TRBJ2-5; the D gene is possibly TRBD2 (5 bases). The V gene lost 2 bases and the J gene lost 4 bases, with 14 bases spanning the gap. This CDR3 comprises 15 residues.

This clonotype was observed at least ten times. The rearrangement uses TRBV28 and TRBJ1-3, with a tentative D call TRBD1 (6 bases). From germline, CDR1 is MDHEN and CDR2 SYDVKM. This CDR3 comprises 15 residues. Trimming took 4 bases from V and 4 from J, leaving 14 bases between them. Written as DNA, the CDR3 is TGTGCCAGCAGTTCCCGGGACAAAAGGGGAAACACCATATATTTT. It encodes CASSSRDKRGNTIYF. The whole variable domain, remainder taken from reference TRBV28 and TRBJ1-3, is DVKVTQSSRYLVKRTGEKVFLECVQDMDHENMFWYRQDPGLGLRLIYFSYDVKMKEKGDIPEGYSVSREKKERFSLILESASTNQTSMYLCASSSRDKRGNTIYFGEGSWLTVV.

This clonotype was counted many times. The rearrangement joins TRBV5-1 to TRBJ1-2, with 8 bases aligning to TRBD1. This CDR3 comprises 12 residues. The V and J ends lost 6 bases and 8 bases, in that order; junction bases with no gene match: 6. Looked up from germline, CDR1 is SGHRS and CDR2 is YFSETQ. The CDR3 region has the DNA TGCGCCAGCACGACAGGGGCTGGGGGCTACACCTTC. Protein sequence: CASTTGAGGYTF.

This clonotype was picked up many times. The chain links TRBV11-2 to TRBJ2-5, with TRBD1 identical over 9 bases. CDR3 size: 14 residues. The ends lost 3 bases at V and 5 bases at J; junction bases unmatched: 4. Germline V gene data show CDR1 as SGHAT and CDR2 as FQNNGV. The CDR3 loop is CASSFLQGAETQYF. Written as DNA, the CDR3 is TGTGCCAGCAGCTTTCTACAGGGGGCCGAGACCCAGTACTTC. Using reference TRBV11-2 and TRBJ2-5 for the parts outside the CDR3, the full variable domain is EAGVAQSPRYKIIEKRQSVAFWCNPISGHATLYWYQQILGQGPKLLIQFQNNGVVDDSQLPKDRFSAERLKGVDSTLKIQPAKLEDSAVYLCASSFLQGAETQYFGPGTRLLVL.

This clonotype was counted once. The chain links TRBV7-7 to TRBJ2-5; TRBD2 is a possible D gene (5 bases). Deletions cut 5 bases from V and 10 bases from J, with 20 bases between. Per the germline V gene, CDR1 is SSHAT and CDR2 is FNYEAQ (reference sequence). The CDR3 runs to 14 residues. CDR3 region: CASSPVTGIEGQYF. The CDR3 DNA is TGTGCCAGCAGCCCAGTTACCGGGATTGAGGGCCAGTACTTC.

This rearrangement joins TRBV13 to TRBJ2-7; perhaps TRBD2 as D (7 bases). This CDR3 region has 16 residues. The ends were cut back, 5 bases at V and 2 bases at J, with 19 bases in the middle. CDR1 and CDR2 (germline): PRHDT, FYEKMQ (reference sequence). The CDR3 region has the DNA TGTGCCAGCAGCCCAGATGGGGGGGGCCCACCCTACGAGCAGTACTTC. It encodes CASSPDGGGPPYEQYF.